This is a list of T cell receptor beta chains from one sample in a study of OX40 agonist ivuxolimab in advanced cancers. Measured with immunoSEQ multiplex PCR; TCRdb has only the in-frame clones, and not every one. The profile covers 35,000 to 45,000 clones, with approximately 90% appearing a single time and over 10% taken by the ten largest. Source: CD4+ or CD8+ T cells sorted from blood, taken in a trial of the OX40 agonist ivuxolimab. Receptors were obtained from an adult with an advanced solid tumor such as melanoma, head and neck, liver or kidney cancer. Each CDR3 is given without its conserved first and last residue.

TRBJ2-2 TRBV5-5 ASSLAGQGSGELF
TRBJ2-5 TRBV4-1 ASSQGLAGSTETQY
TRBJ1-1 TRBV5-1 ASSLEGANTEAF
TRBJ1-1 TRBV28 ASSFGLRRGSNTEAF
TRBJ1-2 TRBV7-9 ASSGGTANYGYT
TRBJ1-1 TRBV4-1 ASSQDEGTEAF
TRBJ2-4 TRBV7-2 ASSLAWLAGPTEAKNIQY
TRBJ2-5 TRBV5-4 ASSSLSLEYQETQY
TRBJ2-2 TRBV5-6 ASSRQGPTGELF
TRBJ2-3 TRBV6-1 ASSAIWGQIKETDTQY
TRBJ2-2 TRBV29-1 SVEWAGSTNGELF
TRBJ2-1 TRBV28 ASSPSPGLADNEQF
TRBJ1-1 TRBV19 ASSTYRGSEAF
TRBJ2-7 TRBV13 ASSLSGAGGYEQY
TRBJ2-2 TRBV6-5 ASSYSRRSGELF